The 17 T cell receptor beta chains below were found in one sample sequenced in a study of cytomegalovirus exposure and HLA in healthy donors. The primer mix had 60 Vbeta and 13 Jbeta primers. The repertoire was sequenced with immunoSEQ multiplex PCR; TCRdb's copy has only in-frame clones and lacks some. Found here are about 210,000 clones, around 80% of them singletons; the top ten hold approximately 0.49%. Sequencing was carried out using PBMCs. The source of these receptors is a boy between 10 and 17 years old in good health and CMV-seronegative.

The CDR3 protein is CASSVGDRPNQPQHF. The CDR3 nucleotides read TGTGCCAGCAGCGTAGGCGACAGACCCAATCAGCCCCAGCATTTT. The J gene is TRBJ1-5, the V gene TRBV9, with a weak D call TRBD1 (5 bases). The CDR3 spans 15 residues. The V end lost 0 bases, the J end lost 3 bases, and 10 bases lay between the germline ends. Germline V CDR1 and CDR2: SGDLS, YYNGEE.

The chain recombines TRBV30 with TRBJ2-3, with D possibly being TRBD2 (5 bases). The CDR3 consists of 15 residues. In germline, CDR1 is GTSNPN, CDR2 SVGIG (reference sequence). Trimming pared 8 bases from V and 1 base from J, leaving 19 bases between. CDR3 DNA: TGTGCCCTGGCCCGGCGGATTAGCGGCACAGATACGCAGTATTTT. Its protein is CALARRISGTDTQYF.

The V call is TRBV5-1, the J call TRBJ2-3; 11 bases match TRBD1. The germline CDR1 and CDR2 sequences are SGHRS and YFSETQ. V shed 0 bases and J 1 base; nucleotides not matched to a gene: 7. The CDR3 runs 18 residues. CDR3 nucleotides: TGCGCCAGCAGCTTGGGGACAGGGGGCTTGGGACGCACAGATACGCAGTATTTT. This encodes CASSLGTGGLGRTDTQYF.

The V gene is TRBV29-1, the J gene TRBJ2-5; 11 bases match TRBD2. Unmatched junction bases numbered 5, after V lost 7 bases and J lost 4 bases. The CDR3 is 13 amino acids. In germline, CDR1 is SQVTM, CDR2 ANQGSEA. The CDR3 DNA is TGCAGCGCCCTAGCGGGAGGTGGAGAGACCCAGTACTTC. It yields the protein CSALAGGGETQYF.

This chain joins TRBV27 and TRBJ1-5; 8 positions agree with TRBD1. Germline CDR1 MNHEY, CDR2 SMNVEV (reference sequence). The CDR3 has 15 amino acids. V shed 0 bases and J 4 bases; nucleotides not matched to a gene: 2. In DNA form, the CDR3 reads TGTGCCAGCAGTTTATCGGGACAGGCAAATCAGCCCCAGCATTTT. Translated, it gives CASSLSGQANQPQHF.

The chain couples TRBV5-4 to TRBJ2-7; no clear D gene. The CDR3 runs to 13 residues. Germline CDR1 reads SGHNT; CDR2 reads YYREEE (reference sequence). V lost 0 bases and J lost 0, with 4 bases in between. In DNA form, the CDR3 reads TGTGCCAGCAGCTTGGAACTCTCCTACGAGCAGTACTTC. This translates into CASSLELSYEQYF.

This clone appeared a few times. The V and J genes are TRBV5-1 and TRBJ2-1, with TRBD2 matching 9 bases. CDR1 and CDR2 (germline): SGHRS, YFSETQ. CDR3 length: 15 residues. V gave up 0 bases and J gave up 3 bases; unmatched junction bases: 1. The CDR3, as DNA: TGCGCCAGCAGCTTGGGACTAGCGGACTACAATGAGCAGTTCTTC. This sequence encodes CASSLGLADYNEQFF.

The CDR3 DNA follows: TGTGCCAGCAGCACGTTAGGGACAGCTAACTATGGCTACACCTTC. This encodes CASSTLGTANYGYTF. This chain uses TRBV13 with TRBJ1-2, with TRBD1 identical over 7 bases. Germline V lookup: CDR1 PRHDT, CDR2 FYEKMQ (reference sequence). The CDR3 has 15 amino acids. V was pared by 5 bases and J by 0 bases, with 6 bases of the junction left unmatched.

The V gene is TRBV5-1, the J gene TRBJ1-5; D call uncertain. CDR3 length: 15 amino acids. V was clipped by 6 bases and J by 1 base, with 14 bases between them. Germline loops: CDR1 SGHRS, CDR2 YFSETQ. The CDR3 protein is CASTSPQVSNQPQHF. The CDR3 nucleotides are TGCGCCAGCACCTCCCCCCAGGTAAGCAATCAGCCCCAGCATTTT.

The CDR3 loop reads CASKLLAGDSGEQFF. The DNA of the CDR3 is TGTGCCAGCAAACTACTAGCGGGAGATTCAGGCGAGCAGTTCTTC. This chain joins TRBV6-1 and TRBJ2-1, with 11 bases identical to TRBD2. The CDR3 covers 15 residues. CDR1 and CDR2 (germline): MNHNS, SASEGT. V lost 7 bases to trimming and J lost 10 bases; unmatched junction nucleotides: 12.

This sequence joins TRBV4-2 and TRBJ2-5; 13 nucleotides match TRBD2. CDR3 length: 15 amino acids. Germline CDR1 reads LGHNA; CDR2 reads YNFKEQ. The J segment lost 4 bases and the V segment lost 5 bases, leaving 4 bases of the junction unmatched. The CDR3 is CASSKLAGGAETQYF. The DNA for the CDR3 is TGTGCCAGCAGCAAACTAGCGGGAGGGGCAGAGACCCAGTACTTC.

The J gene is TRBJ2-1, the V gene TRBV5-1, with 8 positions matching TRBD2. The length of the CDR3 is 15 residues. V shed 4 bases and J 0 bases; nucleotides not matched to a gene: 3. CDR1 is SGHRS and CDR2 is YFSETQ in the germline V gene. CDR3 nucleotide sequence: TGCGCCAGCAGCCGTAGCGGGATCTCCTACAATGAGCAGTTCTTC. Amino acids: CASSRSGISYNEQFF.

The chain carries TRBV5-6 and TRBJ2-7; 7 nucleotides agree with TRBD2. Unmatched junction bases numbered 14, after V lost 0 bases and J lost 2 bases. In germline, CDR1 is SGHDT, CDR2 YYEEEE. The CDR3 is made up of 18 amino acids. CDR3 region: CASSLVRRKREKPYEQYF. DNA for the CDR3: TGTGCCAGCAGCTTGGTCAGGAGGAAGCGGGAAAAACCCTACGAGCAGTACTTC.

The CDR3 region is CASSTSSNEQYF. The CDR3 DNA reads TGTGCCAGCAGTACTTCATCTAACGAGCAGTACTTC. The chain links TRBV7-6 to TRBJ2-7, with D unresolved. The CDR3 covers 12 residues. Germline CDR1 SGHVS, CDR2 FNYEAQ. Trimming cost V 6 bases and J 5 bases, with 11 bases left between them.

In DNA, the CDR3 is TGTGCCAGCAGTCCCCGAACTAGCGGGAGTGCCGCTACGCAGTATTTT. The encoded protein is CASSPRTSGSAATQYF. The J gene is TRBJ2-3, the V gene TRBV27, with TRBD2 matching over 11 bases. The CDR3 sequence is 16 residues long. Germline V gene lookup returns CDR1 MNHEY and CDR2 SMNVEV (reference sequence). V trimming: 5 bases; J trimming: 8 bases; junction bases outside the gene matches: 12.

The J gene is TRBJ2-2, the V gene TRBV7-9, with D tentatively TRBD2 (7 bases). Looked up from germline, CDR1 is SEHNR and CDR2 is FQNEAQ (reference sequence). This CDR3 spans 15 amino acids. V was trimmed by 4 bases and J by 5 bases, leaving 14 bases between them. CDR3 sequence reads: CASSSRGGLTGELFF. CDR3 in DNA: TGTGCCAGCAGCTCTAGGGGGGGGCTGACCGGGGAGCTGTTTTTT.

The genes are TRBV4-1 and TRBJ1-1, with no clear D. Germline V lookup: CDR1 MGHRA, CDR2 YSYEKL. The CDR3 has 16 residues. The V end was cut by 3 bases, the J end by 2 bases, with 16 bases between. The CDR3 bases are TGCGCCAGCAGCCAGCGGTTAGGAGGGTCCAACACTGAAGCTTTCTTT. Amino acids: CASSQRLGGSNTEAFF.